Listed below are T cell receptor beta chains from one sample, sequenced in a study of graft-versus-host responses after intestinal transplantation. Which antigens these TCRs recognize remains unknown. The data were produced by immunoSEQ multiplex PCR, yet TCRdb's version contains in-frame clones alone and is incomplete. The table records some 97,000 clones, less than 90% of them present only once. Sequencing used unstimulated CD4+ T cells sorted from spleen or lymph node cells, obtained before transplant. These receptors originate from a human donor who was the organ donor for an intestinal transplant. Each CDR3 is given with its conserved first and last residue. D genes are given only for firm matches. The size of a clone is reported for some rows only, either as once, few or many, or as a class for expanded clones.

>-|-|TRBJ1-6|TRBV6-1
TGTGCCAGCGGACGAACAGGGTCCGGTTCACCCCTCCACTTT
CASGRTGSGSPLHF
>TRBD1|-|TRBJ2-1|TRBV5-4
TGTGCCAGCAGCTCCCCCGGGACAGGGAGCAATGAGCAGTTCTTC
CASSSPGTGSNEQFF
>-|once|TRBJ2-7|TRBV10-3
TGTGCCATCAGAAAAATGATAGGGCCTTCCTACGAGCAGTACTTC
CAIRKMIGPSYEQYF
>-|few|TRBJ1-5|TRBV7-9
TGTGCCAGCAGCTTAGGGGACTTCAATCAGCCCCAGCATTTT
CASSLGDFNQPQHF
>TRBD1|-|TRBJ2-7|TRBV5-4
TGTGCCAGCAGCTGGGACCGGGACAGAAAACCATACGAGCAGTACTTC
CASSWDRDRKPYEQYF
>TRBD2|-|TRBJ2-5|TRBV7-3
TGTGCCAGCAGCCGGACTAGCCAAGAGACCCAGTACTTC
CASSRTSQETQYF
>TRBD1|-|TRBJ1-5|TRBV28
TGTGCCAGCATCCAAGGGGACAGGGGAGCTAATAGCAATCAGCCCCAGCATTTT
CASIQGDRGANSNQPQHF
>-|-|TRBJ1-2|TRBV10-3
TGTGCCATCAGTGTCGAGGTCCAGCATGGCTACACCTTC
CAISVEVQHGYTF
>-|-|TRBJ2-7|TRBV2
TGTGCCAGCAGTTCCGACAAAACCTACGAGCAGTACTTC
CASSSDKTYEQYF
>-|-|TRBJ2-2|TRBV5-1
TGCGCCAGCAGCTTGGCCCCAGACCCGAACACCGGGGAGCTGTTTTTT
CASSLAPDPNTGELFF
>TRBD1|-|TRBJ2-7|TRBV30
TGTGCCTGGAGTGTGGGAACAGGGGGCTACGAGCAGTACTTC
CAWSVGTGGYEQYF
>-|-|TRBJ1-5|TRBV9
TGTGCCAGCAGCCGCTCGGGCGGCCAGCCCCAGCATTTT
CASSRSGGQPQHF
>-|-|TRBJ1-2|TRBV6-5
TGTGCCAGCAGAGTCGGCGGTGGCTACACCTTC
CASRVGGGYTF
>-|-|TRBJ1-5|TRBV11-3
TGTGCCAGCAGCCGCCGGCAGGGCGTGTTTCAGCCCCAGCATTTT
CASSRRQGVFQPQHF
>-|-|TRBJ2-5|TRBV15
TGTGCCACCAGCAGAGACGGGCAGGCCCAAGAGACCCAGTACTTC
CATSRDGQAQETQYF
>TRBD1|-|TRBJ1-3|TRBV4-1
TGCGCCAGCAGCCAATTTTCTACAGGGGCCCCCTCTGGAAACACCATATATTTT
CASSQFSTGAPSGNTIYF
>-|-|TRBJ1-3|TRBV7-6
TGTGCCAGCAGCGGTGGAGGAAACACCATATATTTT
CASSGGGNTIYF
>-|-|TRBJ2-3|TRBV9
TGTGCCAGCAGCGTAGAGGTCGGTGCAGGTACGCAGTATTTT
CASSVEVGAGTQYF
>TRBD2|-|TRBJ2-1|TRBV5-1
TGCGCCAGCAGCTCGCTAGCGGGTGCCTACAATGAGCAGTTCTTC
CASSSLAGAYNEQFF
>-|-|TRBJ1-1|TRBV2
TGTGCCAGCAGGGTGGGTGGGAGCATGAACACTGAAGCTTTCTTT
CASRVGGSMNTEAFF
>-|-|TRBJ2-7|TRBV5-1
TGCGCCAGCAGCTTGGCTTCGTTACACGAGCAGTACTTC
CASSLASLHEQYF
>TRBD1|-|TRBJ1-5|TRBV28
TGTGCCAGCAGTTCAGGACAGGTCCCGGAGCTTAGCAATCAGCCCCAGCATTTT
CASSSGQVPELSNQPQHF
>-|-|TRBJ1-2|TRBV30
TGTGCCTGGAGTGAGGGGACGCCGGGTTGGGTCTATGGCTACACCTTC
CAWSEGTPGWVYGYTF
>TRBD2|-|TRBJ2-5|TRBV5-4
TGTGCCAGCAGAGATTCCTTGGCGGGGGGGAATAAAGAGACCCAGTACTTC
CASRDSLAGGNKETQYF
>TRBD1|-|TRBJ2-7|TRBV11-2
TGTGCCAGCAGCTTTATAGGACAGGGTATCTACGAGCAGTACTTC
CASSFIGQGIYEQYF
>TRBD1|-|TRBJ2-3|TRBV29-1
TGCAGCGTTGAAATGGGTGGGGACAGGGCCTCGGGTACGCAGTATTTT
CSVEMGGDRASGTQYF
>-|-|TRBJ2-3|TRBV2
TGTGCCAGCACCAAAAGGCAGTCAGATACGCAGTATTTT
CASTKRQSDTQYF
>-|-|TRBJ1-5|TRBV2
TGTGCCAGCAGACCAGAGGGGAGGGGTCAGCCCCAGCATTTT
CASRPEGRGQPQHF
>-|-|TRBJ1-6|TRBV9
TGTGCCAGCAGCGCGAGACCGATGGCCTCACCCCTCCACTTT
CASSARPMASPLHF
>TRBD1|-|TRBJ1-3|TRBV28
TGTGCCAGCAGAACAGGGGGCGGAAACACCATATATTTT
CASRTGGGNTIYF
>-|-|TRBJ1-1|TRBV9
TGTGCCAGCAGCGTAGATTACAGACTGAACACTGAAGCTTTCTTT
CASSVDYRLNTEAFF
>TRBD1|-|TRBJ1-2|TRBV4-2
TGTGCCAGCAATGCGAAGATAACCCCCGACAGGGGCCCCTATGGCTACACCTTC
CASNAKITPDRGPYGYTF
>-|-|TRBJ2-5|TRBV19
TGTGCCAGTAGTATGGTGGGGAAGGGCACGGAGACCCAGTACTTC
CASSMVGKGTETQYF
>-|-|TRBJ2-5|TRBV6-1
TGTGCCAGCAGTTATACAGGGGAGACCCAGTACTTC
CASSYTGETQYF